This TCR beta chain was recovered during a study of blood T cell repertoires in COVID-19. Study-wide background: The origin of the acute and convalescent COVID-19 samples was the United States, Italy and Spain.

Per the authors' pipeline: From reference gene primer amplification, estimates of nucleated cell counts were derived. The assay was immunoSEQ multiplex PCR, and TCRdb's table has in-frame clones only and misses some. For V, J and clone size, that table is used; D and trimming come from the DNA. The sample shows around 100,000 clones, over 70% of them seen only once. The CDR3 consists of 16 residues. Trimming took off 5 bases at V and 0 bases at J, with 16 bases between the two ends. Germline lookup yields CDR1 LNHNV and CDR2 YYDKDF (reference sequence). Source material: peripheral blood. The rearrangement joins TRBV15 to TRBJ1-2; D gene uncertain. The source of this sequence is an elderly man with acute or convalescent COVID-19. The DNA of the CDR3 is TGTGCCACCAGCCGAGTCTTGGTTGCGGCTAACTATGGCTACACCTTC. Protein sequence: CATSRVLVAANYGYTF.